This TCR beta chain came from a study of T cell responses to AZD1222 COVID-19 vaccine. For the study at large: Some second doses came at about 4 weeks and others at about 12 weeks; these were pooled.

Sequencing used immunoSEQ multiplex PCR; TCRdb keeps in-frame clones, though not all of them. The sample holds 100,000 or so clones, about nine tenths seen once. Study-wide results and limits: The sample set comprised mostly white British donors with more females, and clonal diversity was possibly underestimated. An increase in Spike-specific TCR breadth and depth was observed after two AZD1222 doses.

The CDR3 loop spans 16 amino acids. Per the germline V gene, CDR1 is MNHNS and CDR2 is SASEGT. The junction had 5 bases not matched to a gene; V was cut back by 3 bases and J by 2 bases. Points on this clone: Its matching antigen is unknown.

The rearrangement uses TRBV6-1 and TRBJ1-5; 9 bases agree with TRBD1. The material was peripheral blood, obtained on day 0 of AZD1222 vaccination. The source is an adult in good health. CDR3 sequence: CASSEGGQGGNQPQHF. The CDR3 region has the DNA TGTGCCAGCAGTGAGGGGGGACAGGGTGGCAATCAGCCCCAGCATTTT.